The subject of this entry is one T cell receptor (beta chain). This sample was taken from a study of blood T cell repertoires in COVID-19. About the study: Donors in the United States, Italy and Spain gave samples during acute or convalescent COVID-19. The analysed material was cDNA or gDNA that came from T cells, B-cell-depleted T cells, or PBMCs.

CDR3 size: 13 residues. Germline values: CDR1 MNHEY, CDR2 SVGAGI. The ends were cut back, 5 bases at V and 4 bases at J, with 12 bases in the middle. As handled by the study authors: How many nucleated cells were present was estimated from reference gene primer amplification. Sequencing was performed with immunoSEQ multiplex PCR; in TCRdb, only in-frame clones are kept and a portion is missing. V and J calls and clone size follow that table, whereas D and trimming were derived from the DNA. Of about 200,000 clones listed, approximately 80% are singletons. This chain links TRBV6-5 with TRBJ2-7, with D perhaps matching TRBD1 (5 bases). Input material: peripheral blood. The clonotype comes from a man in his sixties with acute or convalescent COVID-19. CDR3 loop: CASSPSPGYEQYF. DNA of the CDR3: TGTGCCAGCAGTCCCTCCCCAGGGTACGAGCAGTACTTC.